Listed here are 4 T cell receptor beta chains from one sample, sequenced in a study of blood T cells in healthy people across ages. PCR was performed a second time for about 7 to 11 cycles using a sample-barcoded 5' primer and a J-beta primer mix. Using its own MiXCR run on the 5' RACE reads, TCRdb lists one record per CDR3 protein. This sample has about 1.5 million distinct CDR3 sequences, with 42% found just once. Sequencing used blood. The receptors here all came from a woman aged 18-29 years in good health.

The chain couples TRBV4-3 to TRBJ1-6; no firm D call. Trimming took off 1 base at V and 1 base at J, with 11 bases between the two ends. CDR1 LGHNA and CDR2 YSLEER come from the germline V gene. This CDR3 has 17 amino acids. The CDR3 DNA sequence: TGCGCCAGCAGCCAAGGTCCGCCCGAATCCTATAATTCACCCCTCCACTTT. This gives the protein CASSQGPPESYNSPLHF.

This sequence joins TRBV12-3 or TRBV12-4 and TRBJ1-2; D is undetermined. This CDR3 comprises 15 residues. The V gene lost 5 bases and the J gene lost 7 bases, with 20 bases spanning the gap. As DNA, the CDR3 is TGTGCCAGCAGTCACGACCTGCCCCAAGGTGGTGGCTACACCTTC. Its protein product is CASSHDLPQGGGYTF.

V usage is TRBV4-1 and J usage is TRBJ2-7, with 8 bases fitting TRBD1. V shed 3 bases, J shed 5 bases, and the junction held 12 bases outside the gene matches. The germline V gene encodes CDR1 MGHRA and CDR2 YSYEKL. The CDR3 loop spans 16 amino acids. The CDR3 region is CASSQETWTGTDEQYF. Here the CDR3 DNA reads TGCGCCAGCAGCCAGGAAACCTGGACAGGGACTGACGAGCAGTACTTC.

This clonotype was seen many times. The CDR3 region is CASSTDRGRETQYF. For the CDR3, the DNA is TGTGCCAGCAGTACGGACAGGGGTCGGGAGACCCAGTACTTC. J is TRBJ2-5 and V is TRBV7-2, with 9 nucleotides matching TRBD1. This CDR3 contains 14 residues. The trim removed 6 bases at V and 5 bases at J, leaving 7 bases unmatched. The germline V gene encodes CDR1 SGHTA and CDR2 FQGNSA.